This passage covers 10 T cell receptor beta chains from one sample sequenced in a study of blood T cell repertoires in COVID-19. TCRdb's table, derived via immunoSEQ multiplex PCR, lists solely in-frame clones and lacks some. Of approximately 300,000 clones listed, around 84% are singletons. Sample: PBMCs or T cells enriched from blood (not recorded which). The origin of the receptors is a woman under 30 who had recovered from COVID-19.

Comments on this clone: The same CDR3 is also encoded by other DNA sequences in this sample. V and J are TRBV18 and TRBJ2-3; no clear D. V lost 0 bases to trimming and J lost 6 bases, with 7 bases between them. There are 13 residues in the CDR3. The germline V gene has CDR1 KGHSH and CDR2 LQKENI. The CDR3 bases are TGTGCCAGCTCACCACCTACCGGGGATACGCAGTATTTT. Its protein product is CASSPPTGDTQYF.

This chain links TRBV7-9 with TRBJ1-4, with 9 bases fitting TRBD1. Germline CDR1 SEHNR, CDR2 FQNEAQ (reference sequence). V lost 5 bases, J lost 4 bases, and 5 bases stayed unmatched. CDR3 size: 15 residues. CDR3 sequence reads: CASSITGGGNEKLFF. CDR3 nucleotides: TGTGCCAGCAGCATCACAGGGGGCGGTAATGAAAAACTGTTTTTT.

In its sample, this clone was seen once. The chain combines TRBV24-1 with TRBJ2-3; the match to TRBD2 covers 13 bases. Germline CDR1 KGHDR, CDR2 SFDVKD. The CDR3 extends over 17 amino acids. V lost 4 bases to trimming and J lost 1 base; unmatched junction nucleotides: 4. CDR3 sequence reads: CATSDSGLAGRTDTQYF. CDR3 coding DNA: TGTGCCACCAGTGACTCGGGACTAGCGGGGCGCACAGATACGCAGTATTTT.

This rearrangement joins TRBV14 to TRBJ2-7; TRBD1 matches 9 bases. The CDR3 has 17 residues. Trimming at V came to 3 bases and at J to 2 bases, leaving 11 bases not matched to a gene. The germline V gene has CDR1 SGHDN and CDR2 FVKESK. CDR3 loop: CASSHDWWTGAPYEQYF. The CDR3, as DNA: TGTGCCAGCAGCCATGACTGGTGGACAGGGGCCCCCTACGAGCAGTACTTC.

The rearrangement links TRBV12-5 to TRBJ1-1; D perhaps matches TRBD1 (5 bases). CDR1 is LGHNT, CDR2 FRNRAP, per germline. V shed 3 bases and J shed 4 bases, with 12 bases lying between them. The CDR3 has 14 residues. The CDR3 bases are TGTGCTAGTGGTTTCGATCAGGGTTTCACTGAAGCTTTCTTT. It yields the protein CASGFDQGFTEAFF.

There are a few counts of this clone. The chain links TRBV6-5 to TRBJ2-1; TRBD1 is a possible D gene (6 bases). The CDR3 runs to 15 residues. Germline values: CDR1 MNHEY, CDR2 SVGAGI. Trimming removed 8 bases at V and 6 bases at J, with 20 bases between. The chain's CDR3 is CASLAWDKGTNEQFF. The DNA for the CDR3 is TGTGCCAGCCTTGCCTGGGACAAGGGGACCAATGAGCAGTTCTTC.

The genes are TRBV30 and TRBJ1-1; TRBD1 might be the D (5 bases). Trimming took 4 bases from V and 6 from J, leaving 9 bases between them. This CDR3 is built from 11 residues. The V gene's germline CDR1 is GTSNPN and CDR2 SVGIG (reference sequence). CDR3 coding DNA: TGTGCCTGGACAGGGATGGCTGAAGCTTTCTTT. This sequence encodes CAWTGMAEAFF.

The rearrangement joins TRBV2 to TRBJ2-1; 11 bases agree with TRBD2. CDR1 and CDR2 from the germline V gene are SNHLY and FYNNEI. The trim removed 6 bases at V and 5 bases at J, leaving 12 bases unmatched. This CDR3 spans 17 amino acids. Written as DNA, the CDR3 is TGTGCCAGCAGGAGGGGACTAGCGGAGGCAAGGCACAATGAGCAGTTCTTC. Translated: CASRRGLAEARHNEQFF. The variable domain in full, with the rest retrieved from reference TRBV2 and TRBJ2-1, is EPEVTQTPSHQVTQMGQEVILRCVPISNHLYFYWYRQILGQKVEFLVSFYNNEISEKSEIFDDQFSVERPDGSNFTLKIRSTKLEDSAMYFCASRRGLAEARHNEQFFGPGTRLTVL.

V is TRBV7-6 and J is TRBJ1-1; D not certain. Between the trimmed V and J ends, which lost 1 base and 1 base, there was a span of 10 bases. This CDR3 is 15 amino acids long. CDR1 and CDR2 (germline): SGHVS, FNYEAQ. The DNA for the CDR3 is TGTGCCAGCAGCTTAGGGAGTGGAGGGAACACTGAAGCTTTCTTT. Translated, it gives CASSLGSGGNTEAFF.

The rearrangement joins TRBV10-3 to TRBJ1-2; 8 bases map to TRBD1. In germline, CDR1 is ENHRY, CDR2 SYGVKD. The CDR3 contains 12 residues. Germline trimming cut 10 bases from V and 3 bases from J; bases unmatched to any gene: 4. The CDR3 region has the DNA TGTGCCACTACGGGACAGGACTATGGCTACACCTTC. Translated, it gives CATTGQDYGYTF.